This T cell receptor beta chain was profiled in a study of T cell responses to AZD1222 COVID-19 vaccine. With respect to this clone: Its matching antigen is unknown.

Per germline, CDR1 SNHLY and CDR2 FYNNEI. V shed 2 bases and J shed 4 bases, with 8 bases lying between them. The CDR3 loop spans 14 amino acids. Study-level results: Baseline seropositives among AZD1222 recipients totaled only six. Spike-specific TCR repertoires showed rising breadth and depth after two AZD1222 doses. Targets within unmutated variant regions were reportedly found for nearly half of spike-specific TCRs. With dominance at 160-218 and 743-854, vaccine-associated CD4 TCRs spanned spike.

Produced via immunoSEQ multiplex PCR; TCRdb's table is partial and in-frame only. Here the sample spans over 120,000 clones, 92% being singletons. The origin of this receptor is an adult in good health. The specimen comprised peripheral blood, sampled on day 0 of AZD1222 vaccination. This chain uses TRBV2 with TRBJ2-2, with D hard to call. In DNA, the CDR3 is TGTGCCAGCAGTGAATCTGGGGTCACCGGGGAGCTGTTTTTT. Protein product: CASSESGVTGELFF.